These 27 T cell receptor beta chains were sequenced from one sample in a study of blood T cell repertoires in COVID-19. Profiling relied on immunoSEQ multiplex PCR, and the TCRdb table lists in-frame clones only, not all of them. Here the sample spans about 60,000 clones, over 70% being singletons. Sequenced sample: peripheral blood. These receptors were taken from a man aged 25-45 years with COVID-19, enrolled during active disease.

CDR3 nucleotide sequence: TGCGCCAGCAGTTGTAGGCGGGGACCTGATAAAGAGGGCTCTGGGGCCAACGTCCTGACTTTC. Amino acid sequence: CASSCRRGPDKEGSGANVLTF. The chain uses TRBV10-1 and TRBJ2-6, with D perhaps TRBD2 (6 bases). The V and J ends lost 5 bases and 0 bases respectively, with 26 bases between them. The germline gives CDR1 WNHNN, CDR2 SYGVQD (reference sequence). CDR3 length: 21 residues.

This chain connects TRBV6-5 to TRBJ2-7; 11 nucleotides align to TRBD2. CDR3 length equals 14 residues. J lost 2 bases, V lost 6 bases, and 3 bases had no gene match. CDR1 is MNHEY, CDR2 SVGAGI, per germline. The CDR3 loop reads CASRPGLAAYEQYF. In nucleotides, the CDR3 is TGTGCCAGCAGACCGGGACTAGCGGCCTACGAGCAGTACTTC.

The sample holds a few counts of this clone. The chain carries TRBV18 and TRBJ2-1; TRBD2 matches at 8 bases. The CDR3 has 15 amino acids. V trimming: 4 bases; J trimming: 4 bases; junction bases outside the gene matches: 6. Germline V CDR1 and CDR2: KGHSH, LQKENI. The DNA of the CDR3 is TGTGCCAGCTCACTTGGACTAGCTGCTTACAATGAGCAGTTCTTC. It is translated as CASSLGLAAYNEQFF.

The chain carries TRBV18 and TRBJ2-1; 13 positions match TRBD2. The J segment lost 4 bases and the V segment lost 6 bases, leaving 3 bases of the junction unmatched. This CDR3 comprises 15 residues. Germline CDR1 and CDR2: KGHSH and LQKENI. CDR3: CASSLGLAGYNEQFF. For the CDR3, the DNA is TGTGCCAGCTCCCTGGGACTAGCGGGATACAATGAGCAGTTCTTC.

The gene calls are TRBV12-3 or TRBV12-4 and TRBJ1-2, with 11 bases aligning to TRBD1. After removal of 6 bases from V and 8 bases from J, the junction contained 5 bases not matched to a gene. This CDR3 is built from 13 residues. The CDR3 protein is CASSGQGASGYTF. DNA for the CDR3: TGTGCCAGCAGCGGACAGGGGGCCTCAGGCTACACCTTC.

The V call is TRBV25-1, the J call TRBJ1-5, with 7 bases fitting TRBD1. Trimming removed 4 bases from V and 7 bases from J; junction bases left unmatched: 13. The CDR3 sequence is 16 residues long. Germline V gives CDR1 MGHDK, CDR2 SYGVNS. CDR3 amino acids: CASSGRDSTSDQPQHF. CDR3 DNA sequence: TGTGCCAGCAGTGGTCGGGACAGTACTTCAGACCAGCCCCAGCATTTT.

A word on this clone: The identical CDR3 is also encoded by other nucleotide sequences in the sample. V usage is TRBV19 and J usage is TRBJ2-7; no firm D call. The CDR3 has 13 amino acids. Germline assignment: CDR1 LNHDA and CDR2 SQIVND (reference sequence). The V end was cut by 3 bases, the J end by 1 base, with 7 bases between. The CDR3 loop is CASSIGRSYEQYF. CDR3 in DNA: TGTGCCAGTAGTATCGGCAGGTCCTACGAGCAGTACTTC.

This chain links TRBV18 with TRBJ2-2; D is uncertain. V dropped 2 bases and J dropped 5 bases, with 6 bases sitting between them. Germline CDR1 is KGHSH and CDR2 is LQKENI. The CDR3 has 13 residues. The CDR3 nucleotides are TGTGCCAGCTCACCATTTATGACCGGGGAGCTGTTTTTT. Translated, it gives CASSPFMTGELFF.

The CDR3 here is CASSFRQGHATNEKLFF. The DNA of the CDR3 is TGTGCCAGCAGCTTTCGACAGGGCCATGCAACTAATGAAAAACTGTTTTTT. The rearrangement uses TRBV5-4 and TRBJ1-4; TRBD1 matches 7 bases. Per the germline V gene, CDR1 is SGHNT and CDR2 is YYREEE (reference sequence). This CDR3 contains 17 residues. J lost 0 bases, V lost 2 bases, and 7 bases had no gene match.

The chain combines TRBV4-3 with TRBJ2-5, with 11 positions matching TRBD2. There are 16 residues in the CDR3. J gave up 1 base and V 1 base, and 2 bases lay outside the gene matches. CDR1 is LGHNA, CDR2 YSLEER, per germline. The CDR3 loop is CASSQGTSGFQETQYF. Written as DNA, the CDR3 is TGCGCCAGCAGCCAAGGGACTAGCGGGTTCCAAGAGACCCAGTACTTC.

This clone was picked up one time. The chain joins TRBV19 to TRBJ1-5, with D maybe TRBD1 (6 bases). The CDR3 extends over 14 amino acids. From germline, CDR1 is LNHDA and CDR2 SQIVND (reference sequence). The V gene lost 8 bases and the J gene lost 6 bases, with 17 bases spanning the gap. CDR3 nucleotide sequence: TGTGCCAGTGCCTTGGGCCAGGGGACTCAGCCCCAGCATTTT. Its protein product is CASALGQGTQPQHF.

The V call is TRBV28, the J call TRBJ1-4, with 9 bases fitting TRBD1. V was clipped by 4 bases and J by 6 bases; unmatched bases: 9. This CDR3 is built from 16 residues. CDR1 and CDR2 from the germline V gene are MDHEN and SYDVKM. This CDR3 is CASSWDRDVADEKLFF. DNA for the CDR3: TGTGCCAGCAGTTGGGACAGGGACGTTGCTGATGAAAAACTGTTTTTT.

As DNA, the CDR3 is TGTGCCACCTATACCGGGGAGCTGTTTTTT. Its protein product is CATYTGELFF. V is TRBV2 and J is TRBJ2-2; unclear D gene. V lost 10 bases, J lost 5 bases, and 5 bases lay in between. The CDR3 length is 10 residues. Looked up from germline, CDR1 is SNHLY and CDR2 is FYNNEI.

The chain has TRBV12-3 or TRBV12-4 and TRBJ1-2; maybe TRBD1 (5 bases). The V end was cut by 5 bases, the J end by 4 bases, with 11 bases between. CDR3 size: 13 residues. CDR3 region: CASSRGLTYGYTF. The DNA for the CDR3 is TGTGCCAGCAGTAGGGGACTGACCTATGGCTACACCTTC.

This chain connects TRBV7-8 to TRBJ1-1, with D possibly being TRBD1 (6 bases). The CDR3 totals 15 residues. V was pared by 0 bases and J by 3 bases, with 11 bases between. From germline, CDR1 is SGHVS and CDR2 FQNEAQ. The CDR3 region is CASSLATGGDTEAFF. DNA for the CDR3: TGTGCCAGCAGCTTAGCGACAGGTGGGGACACTGAAGCTTTCTTT.

The chain has TRBV14 and TRBJ2-2; D may be TRBD2 (6 bases). CDR3 length: 18 amino acids. The ends were cut back, 3 bases at V and 2 bases at J, with 19 bases in the middle. CDR1 and CDR2 from the germline V gene are SGHDN and FVKESK. The chain's CDR3 is CASSQDEAREVNTGELFF. As DNA, the CDR3 is TGTGCCAGCAGCCAGGACGAAGCCAGGGAGGTTAACACCGGGGAGCTGTTTTTT.

In its sample, this clone was seen a few times. The CDR3 nucleotides are TGTGCCATCAGTGAGTCGACAGCAACTAATGAAAAACTGTTTTTT. Its protein is CAISESTATNEKLFF. The chain combines TRBV10-3 with TRBJ1-4; tentatively, D is TRBD1 (5 bases). Trimming removed 0 bases from V and 0 bases from J, with 5 bases in between. Germline-derived CDR1 and CDR2 are ENHRY and SYGVKD. The CDR3 spans 15 residues.

In its sample, this clone was seen a few times. The chain links TRBV10-3 to TRBJ1-4; D might be TRBD1 (5 bases). This CDR3 has 14 amino acids. CDR1 is ENHRY, CDR2 SYGVKD, per germline. With 4 bases removed from V and 3 bases from J, the gap between germline ends came to 9 bases. The DNA of the CDR3 is TGTGCCATCAGTGGAGGACAAGCTAATGAAAAACTGTTTTTT. Translation: CAISGGQANEKLFF.

There are a few counts of this clone. V usage is TRBV28 and J usage is TRBJ2-1, with 12 bases identical to TRBD2. CDR3 length equals 17 residues. Germline loops: CDR1 MDHEN, CDR2 SYDVKM. V trimming: 3 bases; J trimming: 7 bases; junction bases outside the gene matches: 10. This CDR3 reads CASSLQTSGSGGNEQFF. DNA for the CDR3: TGTGCCAGCAGTTTGCAGACTAGCGGGAGTGGAGGTAATGAGCAGTTCTTC.

The rearrangement joins TRBV6-1 to TRBJ1-1; D possibly corresponds to TRBD1 (6 bases). Germline V gene lookup returns CDR1 MNHNS and CDR2 SASEGT. V lost 2 bases, J lost 1 base, and 8 bases lay in between. The CDR3 loop spans 14 amino acids. CDR3 coding DNA: TGTGCCAGCAGTGAACGGGGACAGAACACTGAAGCTTTCTTT. It is translated as CASSERGQNTEAFF.

The rearrangement joins TRBV28 to TRBJ1-1, with D perhaps matching TRBD1 (5 bases). Germline CDR1 and CDR2: MDHEN and SYDVKM. This CDR3 has 18 amino acids. Trimming removed 5 bases at V and 3 bases at J, with 25 bases between. In DNA, the CDR3 is TGTGCCAGCAGTCAGGGACGCCGGTTGAAGGTAGCGGACACTGAAGCTTTCTTT. This codes for CASSQGRRLKVADTEAFF.

This clone was picked up a small number of times. The genes are TRBV7-2 and TRBJ2-7; 10 bases line up with TRBD1. CDR3 length equals 14 residues. V lost 4 bases and J lost 2; bases outside the gene matches: 2. From germline, CDR1 is SGHTA and CDR2 FQGNSA. This chain's CDR3 is CASSSDRGPYEQYF. The CDR3 nucleotides are TGTGCCAGCAGCTCTGACAGGGGGCCCTACGAGCAGTACTTC.

J is TRBJ1-2 and V is TRBV10-3; 11 nucleotides agree with TRBD1. This CDR3 contains 15 residues. Losses at the gene ends were 1 base for V and 8 bases for J; bases not matched to a gene: 6. Germline V gives CDR1 ENHRY, CDR2 SYGVKD. DNA of the CDR3: TGTGCCATCAGTGAGTTTACCGGGACAGGGGGAGGCTACACCTTC. This encodes CAISEFTGTGGGYTF.

This clone appeared once. The chain combines TRBV5-4 with TRBJ2-1, with a weak D call TRBD2 (6 bases). This CDR3 has 12 residues. CDR1 and CDR2 (germline): SGHNT, YYREEE (reference sequence). Trimming stripped 3 bases from V and 10 bases from J, with 11 bases between. DNA of the CDR3: TGTGCCAGCAGCTACGAGGCGGGGGAGCAGTTCTTC. Residues: CASSYEAGEQFF.

Only a few counts were recorded for this clone. The V gene is TRBV5-6, the J gene TRBJ1-6, with 8 positions matching TRBD1. CDR1 and CDR2 from the germline V gene are SGHDT and YYEEEE. CDR3 length equals 14 residues. J lost 10 bases, V lost 4 bases, and 7 bases had no gene match. CDR3 nucleotides: TGTGCCAGCAGCGGGGGACAGGTGGGGTCACCCCTCCACTTT. The encoded protein is CASSGGQVGSPLHF.

CDR3 sequence reads: CASSAGASGRAGELFF. The CDR3 DNA reads as TGTGCCAGCAGCGCCGGGGCTAGCGGGAGGGCCGGGGAGCTGTTTTTT. This rearrangement joins TRBV9 to TRBJ2-2; 12 bases line up with TRBD2. The ends lost 3 bases at V and 6 bases at J; junction bases unmatched: 6. Per the germline V gene, CDR1 is SGDLS and CDR2 is YYNGEE. This CDR3 has 16 amino acids.

The chain links TRBV28 to TRBJ1-1; 8 positions match TRBD1. The CDR3 spans 14 residues. Germline loops: CDR1 MDHEN, CDR2 SYDVKM. The V and J ends lost 7 bases and 1 base, in that order; junction bases with no gene match: 5. DNA of the CDR3: TGTGCCAGCACACAGGGGGTGGCGAACACTGAAGCTTTCTTT. This sequence encodes CASTQGVANTEAFF.